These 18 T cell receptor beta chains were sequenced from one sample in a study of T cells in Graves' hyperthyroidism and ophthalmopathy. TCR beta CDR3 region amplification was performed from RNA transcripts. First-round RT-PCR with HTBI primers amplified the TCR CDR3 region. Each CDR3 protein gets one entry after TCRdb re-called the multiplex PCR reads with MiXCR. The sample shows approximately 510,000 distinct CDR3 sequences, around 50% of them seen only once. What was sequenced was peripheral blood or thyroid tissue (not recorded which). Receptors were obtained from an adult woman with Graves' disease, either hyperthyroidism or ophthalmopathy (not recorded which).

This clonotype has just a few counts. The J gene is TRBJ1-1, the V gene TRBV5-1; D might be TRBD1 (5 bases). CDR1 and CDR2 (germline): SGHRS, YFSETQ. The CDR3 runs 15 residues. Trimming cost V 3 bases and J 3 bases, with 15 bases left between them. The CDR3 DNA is TGCGCCAGCAGCTCCGGGGGGGGGGGTGACACTGAAGCTTTCTTT. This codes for CASSSGGGGDTEAFF.

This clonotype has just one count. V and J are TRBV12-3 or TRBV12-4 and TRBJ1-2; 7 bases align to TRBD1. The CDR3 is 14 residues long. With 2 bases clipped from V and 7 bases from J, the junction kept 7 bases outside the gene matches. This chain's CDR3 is CASSLQGVRAGYTF. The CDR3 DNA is TGTGCCAGCAGTTTACAGGGGGTTCGGGCTGGCTACACCTTC.

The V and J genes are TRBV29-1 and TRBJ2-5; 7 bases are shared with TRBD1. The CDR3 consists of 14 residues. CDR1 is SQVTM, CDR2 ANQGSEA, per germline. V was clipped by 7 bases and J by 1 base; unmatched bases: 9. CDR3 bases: TGCAGCGCCCCCCGGGACAGTAGCCAAGAGACCCAGTACTTC. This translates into CSAPRDSSQETQYF. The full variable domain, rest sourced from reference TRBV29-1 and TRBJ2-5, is SAVISQKPSRDICQRGTSLTIQCQVDSQVTMMFWYRQQPGQSLTLIATANQGSEATYESGFVIDKFPISRPNLTFSTLTVSNMSPEDSSIYLCSAPRDSSQETQYFGPGTRLLVL.

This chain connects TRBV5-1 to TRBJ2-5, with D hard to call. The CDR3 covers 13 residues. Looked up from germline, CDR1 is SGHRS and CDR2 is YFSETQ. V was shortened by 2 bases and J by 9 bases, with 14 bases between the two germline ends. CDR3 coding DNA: TGCGCCAGCAGCTTAACTGAAGGTCAGCCCCAGTACTTC. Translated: CASSLTEGQPQYF.

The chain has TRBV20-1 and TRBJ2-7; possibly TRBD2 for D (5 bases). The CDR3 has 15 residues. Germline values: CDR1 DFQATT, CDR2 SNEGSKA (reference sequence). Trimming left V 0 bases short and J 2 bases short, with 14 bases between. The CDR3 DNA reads TGCAGTGCTAGAGACATTACTAGAACAGCCTACGAGCAGTACTTC. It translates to CSARDITRTAYEQYF.

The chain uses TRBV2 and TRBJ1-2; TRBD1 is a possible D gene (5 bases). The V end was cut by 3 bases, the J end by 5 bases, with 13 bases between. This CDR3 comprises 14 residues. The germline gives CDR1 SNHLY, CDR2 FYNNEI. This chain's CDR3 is CASSDSGRAYGYTF. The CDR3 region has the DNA TGTGCCAGCAGTGACTCAGGCAGGGCTTATGGCTACACCTTC.

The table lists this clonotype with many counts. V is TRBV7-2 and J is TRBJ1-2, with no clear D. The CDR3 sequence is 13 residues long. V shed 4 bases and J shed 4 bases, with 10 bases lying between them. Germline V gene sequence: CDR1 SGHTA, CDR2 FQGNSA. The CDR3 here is CASSSQSPYGYTF. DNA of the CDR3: TGTGCCAGCAGCTCACAATCCCCCTATGGCTACACCTTC.

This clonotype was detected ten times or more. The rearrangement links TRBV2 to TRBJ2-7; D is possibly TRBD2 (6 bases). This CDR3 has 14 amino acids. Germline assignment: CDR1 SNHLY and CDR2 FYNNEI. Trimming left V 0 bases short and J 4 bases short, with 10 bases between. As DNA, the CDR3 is TGTGCCAGCAGTGAAGCGCTTCGGGGGTACGAGCAGTACTTC. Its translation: CASSEALRGYEQYF.

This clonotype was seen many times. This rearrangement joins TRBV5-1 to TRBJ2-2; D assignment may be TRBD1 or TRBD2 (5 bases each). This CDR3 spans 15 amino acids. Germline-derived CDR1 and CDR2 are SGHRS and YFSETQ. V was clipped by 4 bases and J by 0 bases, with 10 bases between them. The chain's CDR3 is CASSEGRSNTGELFF. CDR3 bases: TGCGCCAGCAGCGAGGGACGCTCGAACACCGGGGAGCTGTTTTTT.

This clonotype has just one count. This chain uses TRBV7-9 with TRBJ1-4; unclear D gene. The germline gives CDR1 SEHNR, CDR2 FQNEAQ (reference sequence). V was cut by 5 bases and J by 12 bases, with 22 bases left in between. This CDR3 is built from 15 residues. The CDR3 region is CASSPPSGSRVELFF. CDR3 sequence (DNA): TGTGCCAGCAGCCCCCCTTCGGGGAGCCGTGTAGAACTGTTTTTT.

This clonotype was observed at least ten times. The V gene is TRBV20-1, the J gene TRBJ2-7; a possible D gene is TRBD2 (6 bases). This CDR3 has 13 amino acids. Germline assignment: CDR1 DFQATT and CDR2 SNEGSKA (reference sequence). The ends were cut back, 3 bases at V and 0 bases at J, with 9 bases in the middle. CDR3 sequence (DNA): TGCAGTGCTAGCGGGAGCATCTCCTACGAGCAGTACTTC. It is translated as CSASGSISYEQYF.

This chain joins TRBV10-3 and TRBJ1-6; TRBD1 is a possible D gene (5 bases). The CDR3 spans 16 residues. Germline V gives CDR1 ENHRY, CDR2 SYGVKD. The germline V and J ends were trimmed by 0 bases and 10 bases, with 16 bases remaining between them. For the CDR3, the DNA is TGTGCCATCAGTGAGTCGACTCCGGCAGGGTGGTCACCCCTCCACTTT. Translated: CAISESTPAGWSPLHF.

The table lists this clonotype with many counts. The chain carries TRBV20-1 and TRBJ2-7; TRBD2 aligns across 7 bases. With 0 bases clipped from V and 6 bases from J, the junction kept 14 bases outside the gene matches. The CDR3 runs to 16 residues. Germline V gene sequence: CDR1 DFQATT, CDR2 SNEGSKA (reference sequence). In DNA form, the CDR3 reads TGCAGTGCTAGAGAGGCTCTAGCGGCCCGGGGGAGCGAGCAGTACTTC. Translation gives CSAREALAARGSEQYF.

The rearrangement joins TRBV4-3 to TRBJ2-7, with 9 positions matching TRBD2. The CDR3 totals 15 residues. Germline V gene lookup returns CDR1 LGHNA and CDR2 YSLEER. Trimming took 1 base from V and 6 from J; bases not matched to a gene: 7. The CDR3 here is CASSQVGGRAFEQYF. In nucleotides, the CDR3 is TGCGCCAGCAGCCAAGTAGGCGGGAGGGCCTTCGAGCAGTACTTC.

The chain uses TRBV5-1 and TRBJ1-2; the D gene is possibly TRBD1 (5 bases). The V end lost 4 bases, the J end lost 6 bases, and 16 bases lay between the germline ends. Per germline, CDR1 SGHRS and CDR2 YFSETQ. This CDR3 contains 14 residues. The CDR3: CASSRSQGIDGYTF. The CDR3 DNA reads TGCGCCAGCAGCCGATCGCAGGGCATCGATGGCTACACCTTC.

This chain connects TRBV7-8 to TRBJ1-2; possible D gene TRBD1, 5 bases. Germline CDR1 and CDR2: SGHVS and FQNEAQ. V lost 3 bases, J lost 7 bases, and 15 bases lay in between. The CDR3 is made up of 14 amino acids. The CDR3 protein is CASSLGGRRGGYTF. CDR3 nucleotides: TGTGCCAGCAGCTTGGGGGGAAGACGAGGTGGCTACACCTTC.

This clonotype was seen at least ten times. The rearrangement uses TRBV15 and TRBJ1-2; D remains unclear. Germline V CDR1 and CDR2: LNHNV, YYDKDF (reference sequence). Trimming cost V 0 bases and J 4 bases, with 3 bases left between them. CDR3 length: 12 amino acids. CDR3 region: CATSRDGYGYTF. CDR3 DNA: TGTGCCACCAGCAGAGACGGCTATGGCTACACCTTC.

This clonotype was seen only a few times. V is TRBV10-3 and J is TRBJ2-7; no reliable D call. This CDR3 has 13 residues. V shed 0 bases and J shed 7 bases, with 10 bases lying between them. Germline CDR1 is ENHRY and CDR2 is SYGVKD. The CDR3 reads CAISESKGKEQYF. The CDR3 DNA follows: TGTGCCATCAGTGAGTCGAAGGGAAAAGAGCAGTACTTC.